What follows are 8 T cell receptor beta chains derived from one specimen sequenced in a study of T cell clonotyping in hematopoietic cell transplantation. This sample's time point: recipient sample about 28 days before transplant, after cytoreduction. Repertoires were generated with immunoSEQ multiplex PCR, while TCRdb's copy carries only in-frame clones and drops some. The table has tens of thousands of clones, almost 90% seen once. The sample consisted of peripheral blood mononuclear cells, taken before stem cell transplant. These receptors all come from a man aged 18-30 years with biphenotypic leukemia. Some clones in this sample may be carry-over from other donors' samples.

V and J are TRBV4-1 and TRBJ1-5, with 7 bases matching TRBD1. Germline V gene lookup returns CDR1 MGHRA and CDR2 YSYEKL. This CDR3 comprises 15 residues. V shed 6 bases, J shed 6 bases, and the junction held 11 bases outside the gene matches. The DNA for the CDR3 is TGCGCCAGCAGGGAGGGGGCGGGGGACCGTCAGCCCCAGCATTTT. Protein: CASREGAGDRQPQHF.

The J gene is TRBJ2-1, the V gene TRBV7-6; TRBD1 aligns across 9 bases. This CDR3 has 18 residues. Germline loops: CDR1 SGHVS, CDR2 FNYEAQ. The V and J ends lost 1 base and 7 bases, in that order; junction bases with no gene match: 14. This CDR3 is CASSLGTGVEWGLNEQFF. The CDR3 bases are TGTGCCAGCAGCTTAGGGACAGGGGTCGAATGGGGACTTAATGAGCAGTTCTTC. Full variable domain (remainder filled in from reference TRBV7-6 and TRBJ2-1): GAGVSQSPRYKVTKRGQDVALRCDPISGHVSLYWYRQALGQGPEFLTYFNYEAQQDKSGLPNDRFSAERPEGSISTLTIQRTEQRDSAMYRCASSLGTGVEWGLNEQFFGPGTRLTVL.

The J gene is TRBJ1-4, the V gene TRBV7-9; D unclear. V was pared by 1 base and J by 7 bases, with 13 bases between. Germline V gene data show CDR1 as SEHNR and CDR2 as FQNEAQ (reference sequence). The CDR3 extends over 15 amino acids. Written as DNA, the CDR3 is TGTGCCAGCAGCTTAGTAGGCAGACTAAGTGAAAAACTGTTTTTT. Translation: CASSLVGRLSEKLFF.

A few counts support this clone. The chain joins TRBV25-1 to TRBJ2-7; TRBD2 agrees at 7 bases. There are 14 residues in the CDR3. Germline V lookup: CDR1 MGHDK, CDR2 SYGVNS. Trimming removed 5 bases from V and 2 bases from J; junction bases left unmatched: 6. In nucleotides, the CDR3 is TGTGCCAGCAGTCCCGGGGAGGGCCCCTACGAGCAGTACTTC. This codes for CASSPGEGPYEQYF.

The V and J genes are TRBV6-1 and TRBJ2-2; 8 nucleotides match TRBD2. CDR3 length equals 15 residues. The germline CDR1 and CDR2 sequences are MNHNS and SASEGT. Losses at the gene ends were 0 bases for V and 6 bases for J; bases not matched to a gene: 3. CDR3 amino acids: CASSEADGGAGELFF. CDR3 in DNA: TGTGCCAGCAGTGAAGCGGACGGGGGGGCCGGGGAGCTGTTTTTT.

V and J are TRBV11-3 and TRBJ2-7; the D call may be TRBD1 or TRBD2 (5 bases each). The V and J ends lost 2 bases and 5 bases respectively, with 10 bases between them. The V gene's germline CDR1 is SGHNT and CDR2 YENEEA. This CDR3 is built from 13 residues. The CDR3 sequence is CASSLPGTDEQYF. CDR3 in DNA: TGTGCCAGCAGCTTACCCGGGACCGACGAGCAGTACTTC.

This CDR3 reads CASSRGTLGAFF. CDR3 nucleotide sequence: TGCGCCAGCAGCAGAGGAACACTGGGAGCTTTCTTT. This rearrangement joins TRBV5-1 to TRBJ1-1, with D unresolved. Germline V lookup: CDR1 SGHRS, CDR2 YFSETQ. Trimming left V 4 bases short and J 10 bases short, with 14 bases between. This CDR3 is built from 12 residues.

The CDR3 sequence: CATIDLNSGANVLTF. The CDR3, as DNA: TGCGCCACCATAGACCTGAACTCTGGGGCCAACGTCCTGACTTTC. V is TRBV5-1 and J is TRBJ2-6; unclear D gene. V was clipped by 9 bases and J by 0 bases, with 13 bases between them. The germline CDR1 and CDR2 sequences are SGHRS and YFSETQ. The CDR3 consists of 15 residues.